This T cell receptor (beta chain) was documented in a study of shared clonotypes between healthy human individuals. Study at large: With ages of 18 to 49, the donors were a couple of women and three men. General study points: A limitation of the genetic and exposure-history diversity represented arose from few donors.

Of note for this clone: Its cognate antigen is unknown.

TCRdb keeps only in-frame clones here, not all; method: immunoSEQ multiplex PCR. The sample yields a few hundred thousand clones, around 77% seen once. Trimming left V 3 bases short and J 5 bases short, with 10 bases between. The CDR3 runs 12 residues. Germline CDR1 is SQVTM and CDR2 is ANQGSEA. J is TRBJ1-1 and V is TRBV29-1; tentatively, D is TRBD1 (5 bases). Input material: PBMCs. This TCR was sampled from a woman aged 40 to 49 in good health. Some clones in this sample may be carry-over from other donors' samples. In DNA form, the CDR3 reads TGCAGCGTTGACGTGGAGGGGACTGAAGCTTTCTTT. Residues: CSVDVEGTEAFF.